A single sample is the source of the 23 T cell receptor beta chains below, sequenced in a study of OX40 agonist ivuxolimab in advanced cancers. Generated by immunoSEQ multiplex PCR, the TCRdb table keeps only in-frame clones and is missing some. This table holds roughly 50,000 clones, around 90% found once. Here the sequenced sample was CD4+ or CD8+ T cells sorted from blood, taken in a trial of the OX40 agonist ivuxolimab. These receptors were obtained from an adult with an advanced solid tumor such as melanoma, head and neck, liver or kidney cancer.

The V gene is TRBV4-3, the J gene TRBJ2-1, with D possibly matching TRBD2 (5 bases). Germline-derived CDR1 and CDR2 are LGHNA and YSLEER. Trimming took off 4 bases at V and 9 bases at J, with 16 bases between the two ends. The CDR3 spans 14 residues. CDR3 bases: TGCGCCAGCAGCCTTTCAGCACTAGTCGCTGAGCAGTTCTTC. It encodes CASSLSALVAEQFF.

About this clone: This CDR3 is also generated by other DNA sequences in the sample. The V gene is TRBV5-5, the J gene TRBJ1-2; D ambiguous. In germline, CDR1 is SGHKS, CDR2 YYEKEE (reference sequence). Trimming removed 1 base at V and 2 bases at J, with 9 bases between. The CDR3 is 14 residues long. CDR3 bases: TGTGCCAGCAGCTTGTTCGAGGGAAACTATGGCTACACCTTC. Protein: CASSLFEGNYGYTF.

The chain joins TRBV5-4 to TRBJ2-1; 9 bases map to TRBD2. CDR3 length: 15 residues. V trimming: 5 bases; J trimming: 5 bases; junction bases outside the gene matches: 8. Germline V CDR1 and CDR2: SGHNT, YYREEE (reference sequence). The CDR3 here is CASRDEAGGNNEQFF. CDR3 DNA: TGTGCCAGCAGGGACGAAGCGGGAGGTAACAATGAGCAGTTCTTC. Using reference TRBV5-4 and TRBJ2-1 for the parts outside the CDR3, the full variable domain is ETGVTQSPTHLIKTRGQQVTLRCSSQSGHNTVSWYQQALGQGPQFIFQYYREEENGRGNFPPRFSGLQFPNYSSELNVNALELDDSALYLCASRDEAGGNNEQFFGPGTRLTVL.

This clone was counted only a few times. V usage is TRBV19 and J usage is TRBJ2-7, with D perhaps TRBD1 or TRBD2 (5 bases each). V dropped 1 base and J dropped 3 bases, with 13 bases sitting between them. CDR3 length: 15 residues. Germline CDR1 reads LNHDA; CDR2 reads SQIVND (reference sequence). Here the CDR3 DNA reads TGTGCCAGTAGTATAGCCGGGACCGCCGACTACGAGCAGTACTTC. It codes for CASSIAGTADYEQYF. The whole variable domain, remainder taken from reference TRBV19 and TRBJ2-7, is DGGITQSPKYLFRKEGQNVTLSCEQNLNHDAMYWYRQDPGQGLRLIYYSQIVNDFQKGDIAEGYSVSREKKESFPLTVTSAQKNPTAFYLCASSIAGTADYEQYFGPGTRLTVT.

The genes are TRBV6-6 and TRBJ2-7, with a possible D match to TRBD2 (6 bases). The CDR3 extends over 13 amino acids. Germline lookup yields CDR1 MNHNY and CDR2 SVGAGI (reference sequence). Trimming removed 10 bases from V and 4 bases from J, with 17 bases in between. CDR3 residues: CATAPGLSYEQYF. The CDR3 nucleotides read TGTGCCACCGCACCGGGACTGTCTTACGAGCAGTACTTC.

V is TRBV2 and J is TRBJ2-3, with 7 positions matching TRBD1. The CDR3 has 13 residues. With V trimmed by 10 bases and J by 1 base, 5 bases remained unmatched. The germline gives CDR1 SNHLY, CDR2 FYNNEI. Here the CDR3 reads CATTGDRTDTQYF. CDR3 DNA sequence: TGTGCCACCACAGGGGACCGCACAGATACGCAGTATTTT.

The chain links TRBV7-8 to TRBJ2-1; possibly TRBD1 for D (6 bases). Germline CDR1 and CDR2: SGHVS and FQNEAQ. The CDR3 is 13 residues long. Trimming stripped 1 base from V and 9 bases from J, with 10 bases between. Here the CDR3 reads CASSLGVGGEQFF. The CDR3 nucleotides are TGTGCCAGCAGCTTAGGGGTAGGGGGTGAGCAGTTCTTC.

The chain is built from TRBV9 and TRBJ1-1, with D possibly being TRBD1 (6 bases). V was cut by 7 bases and J by 4 bases, with 14 bases left in between. Germline V gene data show CDR1 as SGDLS and CDR2 as YYNGEE. The CDR3 contains 13 residues. The CDR3 loop is CASGGRKGTEAFF. Here the CDR3 DNA reads TGTGCCAGCGGGGGGCGTAAAGGCACTGAAGCTTTCTTT.

The chain has TRBV5-6 and TRBJ1-2, with 10 bases identical to TRBD1. V dropped 9 bases and J dropped 4; count of bases not matched to a gene: 12. Germline CDR1 reads SGHDT; CDR2 reads YYEEEE. The CDR3 length is 15 residues. CDR3 amino acids: CATWTRDRGFYGYTF. The CDR3 bases are TGTGCCACTTGGACCCGGGACAGGGGTTTCTATGGCTACACCTTC.

The chain employs TRBV5-6 and TRBJ1-6, with a tentative D call TRBD1 (5 bases). The V end lost 0 bases, the J end lost 7 bases, and 8 bases lay between the germline ends. This CDR3 has 14 residues. CDR1 and CDR2 from the germline V gene are SGHDT and YYEEEE. CDR3 region: CASSLEGHNSPLHF. CDR3 in DNA: TGTGCCAGCAGCTTGGAAGGACACAATTCACCCCTCCACTTT.

CDR3 coding DNA: TGTGCCAGCAGCTTCTTGGACACTAACTATGGCTACACCTTC. It yields the protein CASSFLDTNYGYTF. The chain uses TRBV13 and TRBJ1-2; TRBD1 is a possible D gene (5 bases). The CDR3 contains 14 residues. Germline lookup yields CDR1 PRHDT and CDR2 FYEKMQ (reference sequence). The ends were cut back, 3 bases at V and 0 bases at J, with 8 bases in the middle.

V and J are TRBV7-9 and TRBJ1-1, with D possibly TRBD1 on 6 matching bases. V lost 5 bases and J 1 base, leaving 8 bases between the germline ends. Germline CDR1 and CDR2: SEHNR and FQNEAQ (reference sequence). The CDR3 length is 13 residues. CDR3 nucleotide sequence: TGTGCCAGCAGCGAGACAGGGAACACTGAAGCTTTCTTT. Protein product: CASSETGNTEAFF.

This clone was detected only a few times. The chain employs TRBV6-5 and TRBJ2-1; 9 bases align to TRBD2. This CDR3 is built from 16 residues. CDR1 and CDR2 from the germline V gene are MNHEY and SVGAGI. J gave up 6 bases and V 1 base, and 7 bases lay outside the gene matches. CDR3 sequence (DNA): TGTGCCAGCAGTTACTTACCAGCGGGGGGAATCAATGAGCAGTTCTTC. It is translated as CASSYLPAGGINEQFF.

V gene TRBV9 combines with J gene TRBJ1-2; 7 bases fit TRBD1. The CDR3 loop spans 12 amino acids. The ends lost 4 bases at V and 5 bases at J; junction bases unmatched: 2. In germline, CDR1 is SGDLS, CDR2 YYNGEE. The CDR3 bases are TGTGCCAGCAGCCCGACAGGGTATGGCTACACCTTC. Translating gives CASSPTGYGYTF.

This clone came up a few times. The genes are TRBV27 and TRBJ2-3; D may be TRBD1 or TRBD2 (6 bases each). CDR1 MNHEY and CDR2 SMNVEV come from the germline V gene (reference sequence). This CDR3 comprises 18 residues. V was trimmed by 2 bases and J by 6 bases, leaving 24 bases between them. DNA for the CDR3: TGTGCCAGCAGTTTAGGGGGGCCGTTCCAATATACGGGGGATACGCAGTATTTT. This translates into CASSLGGPFQYTGDTQYF.

As DNA, the CDR3 is TGTGCCAGCAGCGTTCTAGCGGGAGGAACAGATACGCAGTATTTT. It encodes CASSVLAGGTDTQYF. The chain carries TRBV9 and TRBJ2-3, with 11 bases identical to TRBD2. Trimming removed 2 bases from V and 3 bases from J; junction bases left unmatched: 2. Germline CDR1 is SGDLS and CDR2 is YYNGEE. The CDR3 totals 15 residues.

The CDR3 nucleotides read TGTGCCAGTAGTATTTCTACAGGGGGTTTTACTGAAGCTTTCTTT. Its protein product is CASSISTGGFTEAFF. The J gene is TRBJ1-1, the V gene TRBV19; 8 bases align to TRBD1. This CDR3 comprises 15 residues. The germline CDR1 and CDR2 sequences are LNHDA and SQIVND (reference sequence). J gave up 5 bases and V 3 bases, and 8 bases lay outside the gene matches.

The V and J genes are TRBV28 and TRBJ2-7; D gene unclear. Germline V CDR1 and CDR2: MDHEN, SYDVKM. This CDR3 is 14 amino acids long. Trimming removed 3 bases from V and 2 bases from J, with 11 bases in between. CDR3 amino acids: CASSFGSLPYEQYF. CDR3 in DNA: TGTGCCAGCAGTTTCGGATCCCTCCCCTACGAGCAGTACTTC.

This chain joins TRBV18 and TRBJ2-1; D not certain. The CDR3 extends over 15 amino acids. V lost 2 bases to trimming and J lost 0 bases, with 8 bases between them. CDR1 KGHSH and CDR2 LQKENI come from the germline V gene. The CDR3 DNA reads TGTGCCAGCTCACCAACGGAAAGCTCCTACAATGAGCAGTTCTTC. Protein sequence: CASSPTESSYNEQFF.

This clone was counted only a few times. The rearrangement links TRBV5-8 to TRBJ2-7; D unclear. V lost 6 bases and J 9 bases, leaving 13 bases between the germline ends. This CDR3 comprises 11 residues. In germline, CDR1 is SGHTS, CDR2 YDEGEE. CDR3 coding DNA: TGTGCCAGCACTGATAGGGAATGGCAGTACGTC. It encodes CASTDREWQYV.

This clone was counted a single time. The chain is built from TRBV4-1 and TRBJ1-3, with TRBD1 identical over 7 bases. Germline V gives CDR1 MGHRA, CDR2 YSYEKL. V trimming: 0 bases; J trimming: 3 bases; junction bases outside the gene matches: 8. The CDR3 runs 17 residues. The CDR3 DNA sequence: TGCGCCAGCAGCCAAGATCCACAGGGGACGTTTGGAAACACCATATATTTT. Amino acid sequence: CASSQDPQGTFGNTIYF.

This clone is a singleton in its sample. The gene calls are TRBV19 and TRBJ1-1; D is unresolved. Trimming took off 0 bases at V and 0 bases at J, with 11 bases between the two ends. Per the germline V gene, CDR1 is LNHDA and CDR2 is SQIVND (reference sequence). CDR3 length: 16 residues. CDR3 region: CASSIDWTAMNTEAFF. In DNA, the CDR3 is TGTGCCAGTAGTATAGACTGGACGGCAATGAACACTGAAGCTTTCTTT.

The chain's CDR3 is CASSLIVVGEKLFF. CDR3 nucleotide sequence: TGTGCCAGCAGCTTAATCGTCGTCGGCGAAAAACTGTTTTTT. This rearrangement joins TRBV7-9 to TRBJ1-4, with no clear D. Trimming took 2 bases from V and 8 from J, leaving 12 bases between them. The CDR3 runs to 14 residues. Per germline, CDR1 SEHNR and CDR2 FQNEAQ (reference sequence).